A selection of T cell receptor beta chains follows, all from one sample in a study of blood T cell repertoires in COVID-19. Profiled with immunoSEQ multiplex PCR; TCRdb holds only in-frame clones, not every one. The sample lists hundreds of thousands of clones; 70% to 90% were seen once. Sample: PBMCs or T cells enriched from blood (not recorded which). These receptors originate from a woman aged 55-69 years in a cohort exposed to, infected with or recovered from COVID-19 (not recorded which). The CDR3 runs from the conserved cysteine through the conserved F or W. Each record gives: V gene, J gene, D gene, clone size, CDR3 DNA, CDR3 protein. A D gene is named only where the DNA matches it firmly. Clone size, where shown, is once, few, many, or a class for clones that have expanded.

TRBV29-1	TRBJ2-7	TRBD2	NA	TGCAGCGTTCTCCAAGCGGGAGGGCCCTACGAGCAGTACTTC	CSVLQAGGPYEQYF
TRBV9	TRBJ2-3	NA	few	TGTGCCAGCAGCGCCAGCGAGGGTAGCACAGATACGCAGTATTTT	CASSASEGSTDTQYF
TRBV12-1	TRBJ2-7	NA	NA	TGTGCCAGCAGCTCCGTCGGTGCGGGAGGGTCCTACGAGCAGTACTTC	CASSSVGAGGSYEQYF
TRBV28	TRBJ1-3	NA	NA	TGTGCCAGCAGTGACACAACAGAACGCTCTGGAAACACCATATATTTT	CASSDTTERSGNTIYF
TRBV13	TRBJ2-2	TRBD1	NA	TGTGCCAGCAGCCGACAGGGGGCTTACACCGGGGAGCTGTTTTTT	CASSRQGAYTGELFF
TRBV11-2	TRBJ2-7	NA	NA	TGTGCCAGCAGCCTAACGCGCTCCTACGAGCAGTACTTC	CASSLTRSYEQYF
TRBV5-1	TRBJ2-1	TRBD2	NA	TGCGCCAGCAGCTTGAAGCTAGCGGGTGGGAATGAGCAGTTCTTC	CASSLKLAGGNEQFF
TRBV12-5	TRBJ2-5	TRBD1	few	TGTGCTAGTGGCCGAGGACAGGGGGCCGAGACCCAGTACTTC	CASGRGQGAETQYF
TRBV24-1	TRBJ2-1	NA	NA	TGTGCCACCAGTGATTTGTGGCAGGATGACAATGAGCAGTTCTTC	CATSDLWQDDNEQFF
TRBV5-1	TRBJ2-1	TRBD2	NA	TGCGCCAGCAGCTTGGCCGCTAGCGGGAGAAGCTCCTACAATGAGCAGTTCTTC	CASSLAASGRSSYNEQFF
TRBV2	TRBJ1-2	TRBD1	NA	TGTGCCAGCACCTTGGCGAGGACAGGGGGCGTACATGGCTACACCTTC	CASTLARTGGVHGYTF
TRBV15	TRBJ2-7	TRBD2	NA	TGTGCCACCAGCAGAGGGACTAGCGGGAGCTACGAGCAGTACTTC	CATSRGTSGSYEQYF
TRBV6-1	TRBJ2-7	TRBD1	NA	TGTGCCAGCAGTGGGGGTCGACAGGGCCCTCCCTACGAGCAGTACTTC	CASSGGRQGPPYEQYF
TRBV24-1	TRBJ1-5	NA	NA	TGTGCCACCCTCGGGGGAGAAACCAATCAGCCCCAGCATTTT	CATLGGETNQPQHF
TRBV5-4	TRBJ2-2	NA	NA	TGTGCCAGCAGAATGGACAGTACCGGGGAGCTGTTTTTT	CASRMDSTGELFF
TRBV7-9	TRBJ2-5	NA	NA	TGTCCCAGCAGCCCCCGCGCGGGGGCTAGGGTGAGGCAAGAGACCCAGTACTTC	CPSSPRAGARVRQETQYF
TRBV10-1	TRBJ2-3	NA	NA	TGCGCCAGCAGTGAGTCTAGCGGTGGCACAGATACGCAGTATTTT	CASSESSGGTDTQYF
TRBV20-1	TRBJ2-5	NA	NA	TGCAGTGCTAGAGGCAGTGAGACCCAGTACTTC	CSARGSETQYF
TRBV7-2	TRBJ2-7	TRBD2	NA	TGTGCCAGCAGCTCGAGCGGGAGTCTGTCCTACGAGCAGTACTTC	CASSSSGSLSYEQYF
TRBV5-4	TRBJ1-1	TRBD1	NA	TGTGCCAGCAGACGTGGACAGGGGGCCCCGAACACTGAAGCTTTCTTT	CASRRGQGAPNTEAFF
TRBV5-1	TRBJ2-7	NA	NA	TGCGCCAGCAGCTTGGGGGGCGGCATTTCCTACGAGCAGTACTTC	CASSLGGGISYEQYF
TRBV6-6	TRBJ1-2	TRBD1	few	TGTGCCAGCAACAACCGGGACAGAGCCTATTATGGCTACACCTTC	CASNNRDRAYYGYTF
TRBV10-1	TRBJ2-7	NA	NA	TGCGCCGTCGTTTGGTTCTACTACGAGCAGTACTTC	CAVVWFYYEQYF
TRBV6-1	TRBJ2-1	TRBD2	NA	TGTGCCAGCAGTGAATACCAGGGACTAAACAATGAGCAGTTCTTC	CASSEYQGLNNEQFF
TRBV10-3	TRBJ2-1	NA	once	TGTGCCAACCCTAGCGCCCAGCCCTACAATGAGCAGTTCTTC	CANPSAQPYNEQFF
TRBV28	TRBJ1-2	TRBD1	once	TGTGCCAGCAGTTACGACAGGGGGCCCTCATCTAACTATGGCTACACCTTC	CASSYDRGPSSNYGYTF
TRBV20-1	TRBJ2-3	TRBD2	NA	TGCAGTGCGAGTACCGGGACTAGCGGGCCCACAGATACGCAGTATTTT	CSASTGTSGPTDTQYF
TRBV30	TRBJ2-1	NA	NA	TGTGCCTGGAGTCCTTCTTCTTACAATGAGCAGTTCTTC	CAWSPSSYNEQFF
TRBV7-2	TRBJ2-5	TRBD2	NA	TGTGCCAGCAGCTCAGAACTAGCGGGAGCTGAGACCCAGTACTTC	CASSSELAGAETQYF
TRBV5-1	TRBJ2-3	TRBD2	NA	TGCGCCAGCAGCTTGTCACTAGCGGGAGGGCTAGATACGCAGTATTTT	CASSLSLAGGLDTQYF
TRBV19	TRBJ1-5	TRBD1	NA	TGTGCCAGTAGTATAGTTCGGACAGGGAATCAGCCCCAGCATTTT	CASSIVRTGNQPQHF
TRBV5-6	TRBJ2-5	NA	NA	TGTGCCAGCAGCTTGGTTCAGGGGGAGACCCAGTACTTC	CASSLVQGETQYF
TRBV7-9	TRBJ2-2	TRBD1	NA	TGTGCCAGCAGCGGACAAACAGGGGGTGGGGAGCTGTTTTTT	CASSGQTGGGELFF
TRBV19	TRBJ2-1	NA	once	TGTGCCAGTAGTACTGCCCCAGTCTCCTACAATGAGCAGTTCTTC	CASSTAPVSYNEQFF
TRBV5-4	TRBJ2-4	TRBD2	NA	TGTGCCAGCAGCGTACAGCGGGGGGCCAAAAACATTCAGTACTTC	CASSVQRGAKNIQYF
TRBV6-2/TRBV6-3	TRBJ2-7	TRBD1	few	TGTGCCAGCAGTTACCTCGGACAGGGAGGCGAGCAGTACTTC	CASSYLGQGGEQYF
TRBV3-1/TRBV3-2	TRBJ2-7	TRBD2	NA	TGTGCCAGCAGCCAGTTACTAGCGGGAGTCTACGAGCAGTACTTC	CASSQLLAGVYEQYF
TRBV4-3	TRBJ2-7	NA	NA	TGCGCCAGCAGCCAAGCGGCGGTGGACGAGCAGTACTTC	CASSQAAVDEQYF
TRBV24-1	TRBJ1-2	TRBD1	NA	TGTGCCACCACTGCGGGACAGGGTGTTTATCTTAACTATGGCTACACCTTC	CATTAGQGVYLNYGYTF
TRBV27	TRBJ1-2	NA	few	TGTGCCAGCTATTCTTGGGGGCGAGGGTCGGGCTACACCTTC	CASYSWGRGSGYTF